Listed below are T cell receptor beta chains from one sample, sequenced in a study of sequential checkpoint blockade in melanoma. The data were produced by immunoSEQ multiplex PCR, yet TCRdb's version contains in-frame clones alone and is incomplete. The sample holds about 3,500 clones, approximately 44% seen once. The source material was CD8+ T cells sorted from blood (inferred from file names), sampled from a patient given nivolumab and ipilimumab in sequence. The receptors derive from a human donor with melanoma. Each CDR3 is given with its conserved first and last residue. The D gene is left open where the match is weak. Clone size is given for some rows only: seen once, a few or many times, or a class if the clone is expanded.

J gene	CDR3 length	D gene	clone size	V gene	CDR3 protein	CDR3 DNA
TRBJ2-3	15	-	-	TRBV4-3	CASSHLSSSTDTQYF	TGCGCCAGCAGCCACCTCAGTTCTAGCACAGATACGCAGTATTTT
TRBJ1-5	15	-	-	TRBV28	CASSLEQYSNQPQHF	TGTGCCAGCAGTTTAGAACAGTATAGCAATCAGCCCCAGCATTTT
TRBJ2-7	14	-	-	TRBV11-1	CASSPWGASREQYF	TGTGCCAGCAGCCCATGGGGAGCTAGCAGAGAGCAGTACTTC
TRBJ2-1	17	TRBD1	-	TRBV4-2	CASSQDPGQGAYNEQFF	TGTGCCAGCAGCCAAGACCCGGGACAGGGGGCGTACAATGAGCAGTTCTTC
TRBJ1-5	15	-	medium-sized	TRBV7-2	CASSRDYYSNQPQHF	TGTGCCAGCAGCCGGGATTACTATAGCAATCAGCCCCAGCATTTT
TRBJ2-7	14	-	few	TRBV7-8	CASSIVGGAGEQYF	TGTGCCAGCAGCATTGTTGGGGGGGCGGGGGAGCAGTACTTC
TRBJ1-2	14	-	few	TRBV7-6	CASSLGSGNYGYTF	TGTGCCAGCAGCTTAGGTTCAGGGAACTATGGCTACACCTTC
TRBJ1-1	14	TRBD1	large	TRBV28	CASRDRAGGTEAFF	TGTGCCAGCAGAGACAGGGCCGGCGGCACTGAAGCTTTCTTT
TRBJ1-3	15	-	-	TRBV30	CATSARGGSVNTIYF	TGTGCCACGAGTGCACGCGGGGGCTCGGTGAACACCATATATTTT
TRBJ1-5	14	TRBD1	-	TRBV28	CASRTTGGNQPQHF	TGTGCCAGCAGAACTACAGGGGGGAATCAGCCCCAGCATTTT
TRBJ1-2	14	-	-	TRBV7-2	CASSEYRTYYGYTF	TGTGCCAGCTCCGAGTACAGAACCTACTATGGCTACACCTTC
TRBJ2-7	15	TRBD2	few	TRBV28	CASSLTSGAIYEQYF	TGTGCCAGCAGTTTGACTAGCGGGGCGATCTACGAGCAGTACTTC
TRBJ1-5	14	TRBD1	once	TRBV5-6	CASSYGQGSQPQHF	TGTGCCAGCAGCTATGGACAGGGCAGTCAGCCCCAGCATTTT
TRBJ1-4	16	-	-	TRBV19	CASSIQIQEGNEKLFF	TGTGCCAGTAGTATTCAGATACAGGAAGGCAATGAAAAACTGTTTTTT
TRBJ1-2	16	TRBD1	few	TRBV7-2	CASSLVKDRGWGGYTF	TGTGCCAGCAGCTTAGTAAAAGACAGGGGATGGGGCGGCTACACCTTC
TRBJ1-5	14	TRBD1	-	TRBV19	CASSIARGPQPQHF	TGTGCCAGTAGTATAGCGAGGGGGCCCCAGCCCCAGCATTTT
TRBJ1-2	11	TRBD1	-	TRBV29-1	CGDRALYGYTF	TGCGGGGACAGGGCCCTCTATGGCTACACCTTC
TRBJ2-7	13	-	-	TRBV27	CASSPGQSYEQYF	TGTGCCAGCAGTCCTGGACAGTCCTACGAGCAGTACTTC
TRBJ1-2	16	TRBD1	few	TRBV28	CASRGGDRGRLGGYTF	TGTGCCAGCAGAGGAGGGGACAGGGGGCGCCTTGGTGGCTACACCTTC
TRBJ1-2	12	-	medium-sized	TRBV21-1	CATRHSPYGYTF	TGTGCCACCAGACATTCCCCCTATGGCTACACCTTC
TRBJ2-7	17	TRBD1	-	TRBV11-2	CASSLGETGLFGYEQYF	TGTGCCAGCAGCTTAGGGGAGACAGGGTTATTCGGGTACGAGCAGTACTTC
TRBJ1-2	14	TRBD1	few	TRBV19	CASSNQGQGYAYTF	TGTGCCAGTAGTAATCAGGGACAGGGGTATGCCTACACCTTC
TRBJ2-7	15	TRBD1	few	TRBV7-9	CASNSRGQGHYEQYF	TGTGCCAGCAACTCCAGGGGGCAGGGTCACTACGAGCAGTACTTC